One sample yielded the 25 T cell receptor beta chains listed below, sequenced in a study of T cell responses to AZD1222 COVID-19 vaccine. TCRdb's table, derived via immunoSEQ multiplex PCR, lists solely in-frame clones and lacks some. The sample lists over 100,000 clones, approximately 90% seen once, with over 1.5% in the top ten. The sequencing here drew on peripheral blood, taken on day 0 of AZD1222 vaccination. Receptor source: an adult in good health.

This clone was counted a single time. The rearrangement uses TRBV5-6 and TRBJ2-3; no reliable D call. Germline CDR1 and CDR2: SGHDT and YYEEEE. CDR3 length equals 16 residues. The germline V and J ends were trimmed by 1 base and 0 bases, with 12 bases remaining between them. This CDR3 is CASSLRTGSSTDTQYF. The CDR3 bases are TGTGCCAGCAGCTTGCGGACGGGTTCTAGCACAGATACGCAGTATTTT.

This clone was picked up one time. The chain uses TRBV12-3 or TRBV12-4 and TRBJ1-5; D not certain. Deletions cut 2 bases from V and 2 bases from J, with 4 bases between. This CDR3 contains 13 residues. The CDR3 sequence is CASSLLGNQPQHF. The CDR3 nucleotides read TGTGCCAGCAGTTTACTGGGCAATCAGCCCCAGCATTTT.

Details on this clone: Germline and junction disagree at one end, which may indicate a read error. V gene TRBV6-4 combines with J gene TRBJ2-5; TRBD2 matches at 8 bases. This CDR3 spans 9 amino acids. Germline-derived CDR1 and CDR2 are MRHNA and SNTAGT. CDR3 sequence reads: CASITGGDF. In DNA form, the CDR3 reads TGTGCCAGCATCACCGGGGGGGACTTC.

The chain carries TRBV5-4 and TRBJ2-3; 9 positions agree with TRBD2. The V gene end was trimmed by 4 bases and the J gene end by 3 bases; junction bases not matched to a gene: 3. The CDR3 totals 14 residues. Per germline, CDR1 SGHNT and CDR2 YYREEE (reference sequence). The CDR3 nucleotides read TGTGCCAGCAGCCTAGGACTAGCGACAGATACGCAGTATTTT. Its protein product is CASSLGLATDTQYF.

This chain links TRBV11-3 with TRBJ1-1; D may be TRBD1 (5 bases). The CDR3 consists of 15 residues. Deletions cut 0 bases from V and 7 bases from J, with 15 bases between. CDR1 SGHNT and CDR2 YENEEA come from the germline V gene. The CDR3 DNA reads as TGTGCCAGCAGCTTAGAAGGTTTGGGGGGGGTTGAAGCTTTCTTT. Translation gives CASSLEGLGGVEAFF.

CDR3 DNA: TGTGCCAGCAGCTATAACGACCCTGCAACTAATGAAAAACTGTTTTTT. It codes for CASSYNDPATNEKLFF. The chain joins TRBV7-6 to TRBJ1-4; D gene uncertain. Looked up from germline, CDR1 is SGHVS and CDR2 is FNYEAQ. V was cut by 4 bases and J by 0 bases, with 12 bases left in between. This CDR3 spans 16 amino acids.

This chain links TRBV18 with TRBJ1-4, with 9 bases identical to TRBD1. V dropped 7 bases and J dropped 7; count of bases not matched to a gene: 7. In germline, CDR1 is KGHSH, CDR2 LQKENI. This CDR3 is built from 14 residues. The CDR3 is CASYAGTGSEKLFF. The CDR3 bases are TGTGCCAGCTACGCCGGGACAGGGAGTGAAAAACTGTTTTTT.

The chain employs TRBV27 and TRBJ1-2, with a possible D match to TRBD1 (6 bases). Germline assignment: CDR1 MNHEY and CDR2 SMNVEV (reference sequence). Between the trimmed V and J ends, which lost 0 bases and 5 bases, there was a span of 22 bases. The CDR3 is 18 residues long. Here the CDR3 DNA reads TGTGCCAGCAGTTTATCGATGGGGGCCGCGGGGGACCCATATGGCTACACCTTC. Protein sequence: CASSLSMGAAGDPYGYTF.

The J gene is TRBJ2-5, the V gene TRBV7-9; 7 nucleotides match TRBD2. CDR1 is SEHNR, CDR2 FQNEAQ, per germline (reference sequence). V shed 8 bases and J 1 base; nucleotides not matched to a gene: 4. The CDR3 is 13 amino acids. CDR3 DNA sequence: TGTGCCAGCCGGGCTAGCGGCCAAGAGACCCAGTACTTC. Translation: CASRASGQETQYF.

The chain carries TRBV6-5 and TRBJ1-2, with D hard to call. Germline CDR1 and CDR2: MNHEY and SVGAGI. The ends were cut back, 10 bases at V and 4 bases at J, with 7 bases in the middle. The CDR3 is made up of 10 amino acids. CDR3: CATLFYGYTF. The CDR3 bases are TGTGCCACACTTTTCTATGGCTACACCTTC.

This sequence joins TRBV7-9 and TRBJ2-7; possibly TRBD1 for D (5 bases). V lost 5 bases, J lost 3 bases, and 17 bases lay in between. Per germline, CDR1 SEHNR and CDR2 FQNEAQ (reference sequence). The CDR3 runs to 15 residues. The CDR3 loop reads CASSHGAGKVYEQYV. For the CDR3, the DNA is TGTGCCAGCAGCCATGGGGCAGGGAAGGTCTACGAGCAGTACGTC.

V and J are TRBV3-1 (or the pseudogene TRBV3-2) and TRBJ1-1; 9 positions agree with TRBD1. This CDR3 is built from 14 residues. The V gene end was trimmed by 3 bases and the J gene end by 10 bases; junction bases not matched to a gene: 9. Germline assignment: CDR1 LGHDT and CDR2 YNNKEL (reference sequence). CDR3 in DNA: TGTGCCAGCAGCCAGGGACCGGGACAGGGTTTAGCTTTCTTT. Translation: CASSQGPGQGLAFF.

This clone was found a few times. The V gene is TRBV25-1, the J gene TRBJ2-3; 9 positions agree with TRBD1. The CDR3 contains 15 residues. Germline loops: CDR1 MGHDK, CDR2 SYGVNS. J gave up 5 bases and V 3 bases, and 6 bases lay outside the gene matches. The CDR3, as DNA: TGTGCCAGCAGTGAGAGGACAGGGGTTCGAGATACGCAGTATTTT. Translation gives CASSERTGVRDTQYF.

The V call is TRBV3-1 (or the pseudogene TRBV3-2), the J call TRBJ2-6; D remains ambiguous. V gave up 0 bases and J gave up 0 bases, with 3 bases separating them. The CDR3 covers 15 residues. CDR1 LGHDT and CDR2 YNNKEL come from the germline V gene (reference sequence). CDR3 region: CASSQDSSGANVLTF. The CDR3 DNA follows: TGTGCCAGCAGCCAAGACAGCTCTGGGGCCAACGTCCTGACTTTC.

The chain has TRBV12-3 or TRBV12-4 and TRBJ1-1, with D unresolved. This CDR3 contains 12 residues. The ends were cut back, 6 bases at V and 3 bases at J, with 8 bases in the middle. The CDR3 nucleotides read TGTGCCAGCAGCAGGAGGCACACTGAAGCTTTCTTT. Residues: CASSRRHTEAFF.

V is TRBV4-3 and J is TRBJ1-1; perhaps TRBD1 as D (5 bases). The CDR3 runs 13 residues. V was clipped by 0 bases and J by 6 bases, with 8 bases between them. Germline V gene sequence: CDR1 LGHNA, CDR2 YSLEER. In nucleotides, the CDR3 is TGCGCCAGCAGCCAAGACAGGGTTGCTGAAGCTTTCTTT. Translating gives CASSQDRVAEAFF.

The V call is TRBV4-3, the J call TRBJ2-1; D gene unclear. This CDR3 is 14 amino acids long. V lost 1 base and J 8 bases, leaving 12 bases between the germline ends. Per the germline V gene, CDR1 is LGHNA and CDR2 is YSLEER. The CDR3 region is CASSQVVLRDEQFF. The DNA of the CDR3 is TGCGCCAGCAGCCAAGTTGTCCTCCGAGATGAGCAGTTCTTC.

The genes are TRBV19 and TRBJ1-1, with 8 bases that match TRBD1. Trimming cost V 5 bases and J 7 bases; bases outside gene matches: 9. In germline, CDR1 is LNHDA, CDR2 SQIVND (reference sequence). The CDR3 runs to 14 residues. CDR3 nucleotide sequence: TGTGCCAGTAGTGCGACAGGGGCGTTCAATGAAGCTTTCTTT. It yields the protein CASSATGAFNEAFF.

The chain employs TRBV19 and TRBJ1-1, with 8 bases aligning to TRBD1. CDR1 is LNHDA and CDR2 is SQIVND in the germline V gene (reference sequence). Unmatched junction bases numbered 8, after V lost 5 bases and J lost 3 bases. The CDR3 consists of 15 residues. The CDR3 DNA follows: TGTGCCAGTAGTCCGCGGACAGGGTTGGACACTGAAGCTTTCTTT. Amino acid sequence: CASSPRTGLDTEAFF. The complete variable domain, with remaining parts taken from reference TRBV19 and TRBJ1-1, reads DGGITQSPKYLFRKEGQNVTLSCEQNLNHDAMYWYRQDPGQGLRLIYYSQIVNDFQKGDIAEGYSVSREKKESFPLTVTSAQKNPTAFYLCASSPRTGLDTEAFFGQGTRLTVV.

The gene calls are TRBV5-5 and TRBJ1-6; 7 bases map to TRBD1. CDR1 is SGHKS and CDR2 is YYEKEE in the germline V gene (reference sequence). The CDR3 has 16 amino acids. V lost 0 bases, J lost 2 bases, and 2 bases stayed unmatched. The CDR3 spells CASSLGGGAYNSPLHF. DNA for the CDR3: TGTGCCAGCAGCTTGGGAGGGGGCGCCTATAATTCACCCCTCCACTTT.

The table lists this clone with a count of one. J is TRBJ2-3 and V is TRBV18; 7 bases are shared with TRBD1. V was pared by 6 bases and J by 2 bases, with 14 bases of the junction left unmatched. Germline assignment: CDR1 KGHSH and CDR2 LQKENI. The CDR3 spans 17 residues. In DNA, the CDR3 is TGTGCCAGCTCCCCTCCCCGGGGCAGGGGGACCACAGATACGCAGTATTTT. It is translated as CASSPPRGRGTTDTQYF. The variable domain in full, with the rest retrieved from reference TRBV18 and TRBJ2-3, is NAGVMQNPRHLVRRRGQEARLRCSPMKGHSHVYWYRQLPEEGLKFMVYLQKENIIDESGMPKERFSAEFPKEGPSILRIQQVVRGDSAAYFCASSPPRGRGTTDTQYFGPGTRLTVL.

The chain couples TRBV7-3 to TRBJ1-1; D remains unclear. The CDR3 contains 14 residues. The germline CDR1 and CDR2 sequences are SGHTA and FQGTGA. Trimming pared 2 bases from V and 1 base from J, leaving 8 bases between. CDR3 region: CASSLYRENTEAFF. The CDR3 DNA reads TGTGCCAGCAGCTTATACAGAGAGAACACTGAAGCTTTCTTT.

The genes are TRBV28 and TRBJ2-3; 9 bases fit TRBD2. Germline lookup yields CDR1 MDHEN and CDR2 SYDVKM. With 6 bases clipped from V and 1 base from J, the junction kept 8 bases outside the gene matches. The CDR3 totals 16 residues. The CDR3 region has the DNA TGTGCCAGCAGGACAGCGGGAGGTTGGGGCACAGATACGCAGTATTTT. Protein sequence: CASRTAGGWGTDTQYF.

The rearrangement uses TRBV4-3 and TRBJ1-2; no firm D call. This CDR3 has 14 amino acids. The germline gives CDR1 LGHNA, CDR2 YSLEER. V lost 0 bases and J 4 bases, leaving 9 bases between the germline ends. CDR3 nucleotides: TGCGCCAGCAGCCAAGAAGGAGGCCCCTATGGCTACACCTTC. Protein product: CASSQEGGPYGYTF.

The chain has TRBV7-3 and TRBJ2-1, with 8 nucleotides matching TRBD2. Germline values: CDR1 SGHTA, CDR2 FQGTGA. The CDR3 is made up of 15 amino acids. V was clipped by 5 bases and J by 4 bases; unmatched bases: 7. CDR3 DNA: TGTGCCAGCAGCCCCGGGGGGGTAGGGTACAATGAGCAGTTCTTC. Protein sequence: CASSPGGVGYNEQFF.